One and the same sample provided the 9 T cell receptor beta chains below, sequenced in a study of blood T cell repertoires in COVID-19. Clones were sequenced by immunoSEQ multiplex PCR, and TCRdb holds only the in-frame ones, with some missing. This sample yields roughly 360,000 clones, of which about 89% are seen a single time; 1.3% belongs to the top ten. The source material was PBMCs or T cells enriched from blood (not recorded which). Receptor source: a man younger than 45 who had recovered from COVID-19.

The chain carries TRBV6-5 and TRBJ1-5, with 8 bases lining up with TRBD1. CDR1 is MNHEY, CDR2 SVGAGI, per germline. The CDR3 consists of 15 residues. V shed 7 bases and J 3 bases; nucleotides not matched to a gene: 8. CDR3 bases: TGTGCCAGCACTAAGGACAGGGTATTCAATCAGCCCCAGCATTTT. Translated, it gives CASTKDRVFNQPQHF.

The V call is TRBV18, the J call TRBJ1-5, with TRBD1 matching 9 bases. The CDR3 loop spans 17 amino acids. Germline V gene sequence: CDR1 KGHSH, CDR2 LQKENI. Trimming cost V 4 bases and J 0 bases; bases outside gene matches: 7. CDR3 in amino acids: CASSLQDRGYSNQPQHF. The CDR3 DNA is TGTGCCAGCTCACTACAGGACAGGGGATATAGCAATCAGCCCCAGCATTTT. Combining the CDR3 with reference TRBV18 and TRBJ1-5 gives the whole variable domain NAGVMQNPRHLVRRRGQEARLRCSPMKGHSHVYWYRQLPEEGLKFMVYLQKENIIDESGMPKERFSAEFPKEGPSILRIQQVVRGDSAAYFCASSLQDRGYSNQPQHFGDGTRLSIL.

The chain recombines TRBV6-1 with TRBJ2-7, with 11 positions matching TRBD1. The trim removed 4 bases at V and 1 base at J, leaving 6 bases unmatched. CDR1 is MNHNS and CDR2 is SASEGT in the germline V gene. The length of the CDR3 is 16 residues. The CDR3 DNA sequence: TGTGCCAGCAGTGCCCTAGGACAGGGGGCATCCTACGAGCAGTACTTC. This gives the protein CASSALGQGASYEQYF.

The rearrangement uses TRBV27 and TRBJ1-5; tentatively, D is TRBD1 (5 bases). The V end lost 4 bases, the J end lost 2 bases, and 12 bases lay between the germline ends. Germline V CDR1 and CDR2: MNHEY, SMNVEV (reference sequence). This CDR3 contains 15 residues. Here the CDR3 DNA reads TGTGCCAGCAGTTCCGGCAGGGATGGCAATCAGCCCCAGCATTTT. Translating gives CASSSGRDGNQPQHF.

As for this clone: One end of the junction varies from germline; a read error may be responsible. This chain connects TRBV2 to TRBJ2-7, with D hard to call. Germline-derived CDR1 and CDR2 are SNHLY and FYNNEI. This CDR3 contains 10 residues. The DNA of the CDR3 is TGTGCCAGCAGTGGGCAAGTGTTGGACTTC. The encoded protein is CASSGQVLDF. Full variable domain (rest looked up from reference TRBV2 and TRBJ2-7): EPEVTQTPSHQVTQMGQEVILRCVPISNHLYFYWYRQILGQKVEFLVSFYNNEISEKSEIFDDQFSVERPDGSNFTLKIRSTKLEDSAMYFCASSGQVLDFGPGTRLTVT.

The gene calls are TRBV3-1 (or the pseudogene TRBV3-2) and TRBJ1-2, with a tentative D call TRBD1 (6 bases). The CDR3 has 13 amino acids. The germline V gene encodes CDR1 LGHDT and CDR2 YNNKEL (reference sequence). V was shortened by 4 bases and J by 7 bases, with 13 bases between the two germline ends. CDR3 nucleotide sequence: TGTGCCAGCAGCCTGAACAGGGCTGGTGGCTACACCTTC. Amino acids: CASSLNRAGGYTF.

The genes are TRBV10-2 and TRBJ1-5; 8 positions match TRBD1. The CDR3 has 14 residues. Germline lookup yields CDR1 WSHSY and CDR2 SAAADI. J was trimmed by 7 bases and V by 3 bases; bases with no gene match: 5. The CDR3 DNA is TGCGCCAGCAGTGATGATTCAGGGGGCCAGCCCCAGCATTTT. It specifies CASSDDSGGQPQHF.

The chain recombines TRBV10-2 with TRBJ1-2; D might be TRBD1 (6 bases). Germline V gene lookup returns CDR1 WSHSY and CDR2 SAAADI. V gave up 6 bases and J gave up 5 bases, with 13 bases separating them. The CDR3 contains 13 residues. As DNA, the CDR3 is TGCGCCAGCAGGTCGGGGCAGGGGTATGGCTACACCTTC. Amino acids: CASRSGQGYGYTF.

The J gene is TRBJ2-1, the V gene TRBV7-3, with 8 positions matching TRBD1. There are 16 residues in the CDR3. CDR1 and CDR2 from the germline V gene are SGHTA and FQGTGA. Trimming removed 4 bases from V and 4 bases from J; junction bases left unmatched: 9. The CDR3 spells CASSSFAGGAYNEQFF. CDR3 in DNA: TGTGCCAGCAGCTCTTTTGCAGGGGGCGCTTACAATGAGCAGTTCTTC.